This T cell receptor (beta chain) was captured in a study of blood T cell repertoires in COVID-19. This CDR3 is 15 amino acids long. The germline V gene has CDR1 LGHDT and CDR2 YNNKEL (reference sequence). Unmatched junction bases numbered 9, after V lost 4 bases and J lost 7 bases. Methods used by the authors: Using reference gene primer amplification, nucleated cell counts were estimated. The table came from immunoSEQ multiplex PCR; TCRdb's copy has only in-frame clones and leaves some out. That table supplies the V and J calls and clone size; D and trimming were determined from the DNA. This table holds 140,000 to 150,000 clones, roughly 86% found once.

Source material: peripheral blood. The source of this sequence is a man in his sixties or seventies with acute or convalescent COVID-19. The V call is TRBV3-1 (or the pseudogene TRBV3-2), the J call TRBJ2-7; 11 positions match TRBD1. The CDR3 here is CASSLGQGALGEQYF. DNA for the CDR3: TGTGCCAGCAGCCTCGGACAGGGGGCGCTGGGGGAGCAGTACTTC.